This T cell receptor beta chain is drawn from a study of CD8+ T cells in alopecia areata. Study-wide results and limits: Tofacitinib yielded significantly lower scalp clonality and fewer expanded CD8+ clones among the top 100.

Between the trimmed V and J ends, which lost 0 bases and 4 bases, there was a span of 10 bases. There are 15 residues in the CDR3. Germline loops: CDR1 LGHNA, CDR2 YSLEER. Extracted from the samples, RNA was reverse transcribed into cDNA to serve as the sequencing template. Using immunoSEQ multiplex PCR, the repertoire was profiled, and TCRdb retains in-frame clones only, with some absent. The sample has about 190,000 clones; about three fifths are singletons. In the case of this clone: Its antigen is unidentified.

Treatment indicated: oral pan-JAK inhibitor, 5-10 mg twice daily. Alopecia areata patients provided lesional scalp punch biopsies and peripheral blood, both collected for the study. The starting material was CD4+ T cells sorted from blood, obtained at week 4, from a patient treated with tofacitinib. The rearrangement uses TRBV4-3 and TRBJ1-5; tentatively, D is TRBD1 (5 bases). The receptor comes from a human donor with alopecia areata. The CDR3 loop reads CASSQDWQGNQPQHF. CDR3 DNA sequence: TGCGCCAGCAGCCAAGATTGGCAGGGTAATCAGCCCCAGCATTTT.